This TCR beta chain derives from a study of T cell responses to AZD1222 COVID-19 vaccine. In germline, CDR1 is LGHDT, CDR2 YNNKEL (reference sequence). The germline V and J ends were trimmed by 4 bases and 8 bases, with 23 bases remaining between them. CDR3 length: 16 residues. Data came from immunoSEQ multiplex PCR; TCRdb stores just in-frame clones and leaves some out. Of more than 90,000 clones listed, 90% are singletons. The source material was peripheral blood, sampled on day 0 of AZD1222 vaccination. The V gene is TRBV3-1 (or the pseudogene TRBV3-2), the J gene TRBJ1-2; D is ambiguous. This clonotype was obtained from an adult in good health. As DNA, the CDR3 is TGTGCCAGCAGCCCAGACCCTCCGAGCGGCCAGAGGGGCTACACCTTC. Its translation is CASSPDPPSGQRGYTF.